Below are 31 T cell receptor beta chains sequenced from a single sample in a study of T cell responses to AZD1222 COVID-19 vaccine. The table came from immunoSEQ multiplex PCR; TCRdb's copy has only in-frame clones and leaves some out. The data contain around 47,000 clones, about four fifths of them singletons. The source material was peripheral blood, sampled 28 days after the second dose of the MenACWY control vaccine. The source is an adult who received the MenACWY meningococcal vaccine as a control.

The V gene is TRBV12-3 or TRBV12-4, the J gene TRBJ1-2; D not certain. Deletions cut 6 bases from V and 8 bases from J, with 13 bases between. The CDR3 runs 12 residues. In DNA, the CDR3 is TGTGCCAGCAGCACCGGCCCCTCGGGCTACACCTTC. Translating it yields CASSTGPSGYTF.

The chain carries TRBV6-2 or TRBV6-3 and TRBJ2-5; 7 bases are shared with TRBD2. The length of the CDR3 is 15 residues. Germline CDR1 reads MNHEY; CDR2 reads SVGEGT. V gave up 4 bases and J gave up 4 bases; unmatched junction bases: 9. The CDR3 here is CASSSETSLGETQYF. The CDR3 DNA is TGTGCCAGCAGTTCCGAGACTAGCCTAGGAGAGACCCAGTACTTC.

The J gene is TRBJ1-6, the V gene TRBV3-1 (or the pseudogene TRBV3-2); D gene ambiguous. CDR3 length equals 16 residues. Trimming cost V 1 base and J 4 bases, with 11 bases left between them. The germline gives CDR1 LGHDT, CDR2 YNNKEL (reference sequence). DNA of the CDR3: TGTGCCAGCAGCCAAGGGTCGGTAGGGTATAATTCACCCCTCCACTTT. The encoded protein is CASSQGSVGYNSPLHF.

The chain is built from TRBV21-1 and TRBJ2-7; the listed D gene, TRBD1, was not tested against the DNA. TRBV21-1 is deemed a pseudogene. The CDR3 runs to 16 residues. The CDR3 nucleotides are TGTGCCAGCAGCAAAGCGGCGGCGGGGACAGGGGGCAAGCAGTACGTC. Its translation is CASSKAAAGTGGKQYV.

This clone was counted a few times. The chain combines TRBV7-9 with TRBJ1-1, with D tentatively TRBD1 (6 bases). The CDR3 is 14 amino acids. Deletions cut 1 base from V and 4 bases from J, with 10 bases between. Germline V gene data show CDR1 as SEHNR and CDR2 as FQNEAQ (reference sequence). The CDR3 loop reads CASSLGGGSTEAFF. The CDR3 DNA reads TGTGCCAGCAGCTTAGGAGGGGGGAGCACTGAAGCTTTCTTT.

The chain employs TRBV6-5 and TRBJ1-5; 8 bases map to TRBD1. Trimming removed 2 bases from V and 6 bases from J; junction bases left unmatched: 6. Germline assignment: CDR1 MNHEY and CDR2 SVGAGI. CDR3 length equals 15 residues. The CDR3 spells CASSYADRERQPQHF. The CDR3 nucleotides are TGTGCCAGCAGTTACGCGGACAGGGAGCGTCAGCCCCAGCATTTT.

This rearrangement joins TRBV5-1 to TRBJ2-1; 7 bases agree with TRBD1. Germline loops: CDR1 SGHRS, CDR2 YFSETQ. Trimming removed 4 bases from V and 6 bases from J; junction bases left unmatched: 7. The CDR3 is made up of 14 amino acids. This CDR3 reads CASSLQGYGNEQFF. CDR3 DNA: TGCGCCAGCAGCCTACAGGGGTATGGCAATGAGCAGTTCTTC. The full variable domain, in which reference TRBV5-1 and TRBJ2-1 provide the parts outside the CDR3, is KAGVTQTPRYLIKTRGQQVTLSCSPISGHRSVSWYQQTPGQGLQFLFEYFSETQRNKGNFPGRFSGRQFSNSRSEMNVSTLELGDSALYLCASSLQGYGNEQFFGPGTRLTVL.

This clone came up once. The chain combines TRBV21-1 with TRBJ2-4. TRBV21-1 is listed as a pseudogene. There are 21 residues in the CDR3. CDR3 amino acids: CASSKALWSNRGQIAKNIQYF. In DNA, the CDR3 is TGTGCCAGCAGCAAAGCGCTTTGGTCCAACCGGGGGCAAATAGCCAAAAACATTCAGTACTTC.

The chain combines TRBV7-9 with TRBJ2-3, with 8 bases identical to TRBD2. This CDR3 spans 19 amino acids. The trim removed 2 bases at V and 3 bases at J, leaving 16 bases unmatched. In germline, CDR1 is SEHNR, CDR2 FQNEAQ (reference sequence). The CDR3 DNA reads as TGTGCCAGCAGCTTATATTGGGCGGGAGGAACGGTAGAGACAGATACGCAGTATTTT. This codes for CASSLYWAGGTVETDTQYF.

This clone was observed a single time. This chain uses TRBV6-5 with TRBJ1-2; tentatively, D is TRBD1 (6 bases). The ends were cut back, 5 bases at V and 5 bases at J, with 15 bases in the middle. The CDR3 sequence is 14 residues long. The germline CDR1 and CDR2 sequences are MNHEY and SVGAGI. CDR3 sequence: CASSNHREGYGYTF. The CDR3 bases are TGTGCCAGCAGTAATCACAGGGAGGGATATGGCTACACCTTC.

The gene calls are TRBV20-1 and TRBJ1-2; D is perhaps TRBD1 (6 bases). Germline V gene data show CDR1 as DFQATT and CDR2 as SNEGSKA (reference sequence). The CDR3 totals 11 residues. Trimming stripped 8 bases from V and 6 bases from J, with 13 bases between. The chain's CDR3 is CSFLGGNGYTF. CDR3 bases: TGCAGTTTTTTAGGGGGAAATGGCTACACCTTC.

The V call is TRBV18, the J call TRBJ1-5; no firm D call. CDR3 size: 17 residues. V lost 2 bases and J 2 bases, leaving 16 bases between the germline ends. Per germline, CDR1 KGHSH and CDR2 LQKENI. CDR3 coding DNA: TGTGCCAGCTCACCATCGGCCGGACCTTTAGGCAATCAGCCCCAGCATTTT. Protein sequence: CASSPSAGPLGNQPQHF.

The J gene is TRBJ1-3, the V gene TRBV5-4, with a tentative D call TRBD1 (5 bases). The CDR3 runs 15 residues. Trimming shortened V by 2 bases and J by 0 bases, and 9 bases separated the two germline ends. The V gene's germline CDR1 is SGHNT and CDR2 YYREEE (reference sequence). In DNA form, the CDR3 reads TGTGCCAGCAGCTTACCAGGGAGCTCTGGAAACACCATATATTTT. Protein sequence: CASSLPGSSGNTIYF.

The rearrangement uses TRBV20-1 and TRBJ2-3; 9 bases line up with TRBD2. The CDR3 has 15 residues. Germline V lookup: CDR1 DFQATT, CDR2 SNEGSKA (reference sequence). The trim removed 3 bases at V and 5 bases at J, leaving 9 bases unmatched. CDR3 DNA: TGCAGTGCTAGTCCTAGCGGGACCCCGGGAGATACGCAGTATTTT. Amino acids: CSASPSGTPGDTQYF.

V is TRBV30 and J is TRBJ1-1, with D possibly TRBD1 on 5 matching bases. Germline values: CDR1 GTSNPN, CDR2 SVGIG (reference sequence). The V gene lost 4 bases and the J gene lost 1 base, with 16 bases spanning the gap. The CDR3 runs 15 residues. The DNA for the CDR3 is TGTGCCTGGATCCTACGGGGCGCAAAGAACACTGAAGCTTTCTTT. Protein sequence: CAWILRGAKNTEAFF.

The chain carries TRBV6-4 and TRBJ2-1; 10 bases are a match to TRBD2. The CDR3 covers 16 residues. V shed 2 bases, J shed 10 bases, and the junction held 11 bases outside the gene matches. From germline, CDR1 is MRHNA and CDR2 SNTAGT. The CDR3 DNA reads as TGTGCCAGCAGTGACAACCCCCTAGCGGGAGCCGTCGAGCAGTTCTTC. Encoded protein: CASSDNPLAGAVEQFF.

The chain combines TRBV3-1 (or the pseudogene TRBV3-2) with TRBJ1-1; possible D gene TRBD1, 5 bases. CDR3 length equals 14 residues. The V gene lost 2 bases and the J gene lost 5 bases, with 12 bases spanning the gap. CDR1 and CDR2 from the germline V gene are LGHDT and YNNKEL (reference sequence). Written as DNA, the CDR3 is TGTGCCAGCAGCCAAAGGGACCTAAAGACTGAAGCTTTCTTT. It translates to CASSQRDLKTEAFF.

The chain employs TRBV19 and TRBJ2-1, with 10 bases aligning to TRBD2. Germline V gene lookup returns CDR1 LNHDA and CDR2 SQIVND (reference sequence). V was pared by 8 bases and J by 7 bases, with 8 bases of the junction left unmatched. CDR3 length: 14 amino acids. The CDR3 reads CASSQAGGGNEQFF. The DNA for the CDR3 is TGTGCCAGTTCCCAAGCGGGAGGGGGGAATGAGCAGTTCTTC.

The chain is built from TRBV3-1 (or the pseudogene TRBV3-2) and TRBJ1-2; no clear D. The germline V and J ends were trimmed by 5 bases and 7 bases, with 14 bases remaining between them. This CDR3 has 13 amino acids. Germline V gene data show CDR1 as LGHDT and CDR2 as YNNKEL (reference sequence). This CDR3 reads CASSGLRTPGYTF. The CDR3 coding sequence is TGTGCCAGCAGCGGACTCAGGACTCCTGGCTACACCTTC.

This clone was picked up one time. V and J are TRBV3-1 (or the pseudogene TRBV3-2) and TRBJ1-1; 7 nucleotides match TRBD1. The germline gives CDR1 LGHDT, CDR2 YNNKEL (reference sequence). This CDR3 region has 16 residues. The J segment lost 2 bases and the V segment lost 0 bases, leaving 6 bases of the junction unmatched. CDR3 nucleotides: TGTGCCAGCAGCCAAGATTGGGGGACAGATAACACTGAAGCTTTCTTT. It encodes CASSQDWGTDNTEAFF.

V gene TRBV10-1 combines with J gene TRBJ2-5; D is possibly TRBD2 (6 bases). Germline CDR1 and CDR2: WNHNN and SYGVQD (reference sequence). The V end was cut by 0 bases, the J end by 1 base, with 12 bases between. The CDR3 runs 16 residues. This CDR3 reads CASSESRSGFQETQYF. In DNA form, the CDR3 reads TGCGCCAGCAGTGAGTCGCGTAGCGGATTCCAAGAGACCCAGTACTTC.

This clone has only a few counts. This chain joins TRBV3-1 (or the pseudogene TRBV3-2) and TRBJ2-1; possibly TRBD2 for D (5 bases). The CDR3 is 15 amino acids. CDR1 and CDR2 from the germline V gene are LGHDT and YNNKEL (reference sequence). V was shortened by 1 base and J by 6 bases, with 13 bases between the two germline ends. The CDR3 coding sequence is TGTGCCAGCAGCCAAGTGGGGAGTCTCGTCAATGAGCAGTTCTTC. Protein: CASSQVGSLVNEQFF.

V is TRBV30 and J is TRBJ2-7, with D unclear. The CDR3 length is 13 residues. Trimming stripped 0 bases from V and 2 bases from J, with 8 bases between. The germline CDR1 and CDR2 sequences are GTSNPN and SVGIG (reference sequence). CDR3 protein: CAWSVGHTYEQYF. CDR3 coding DNA: TGTGCCTGGAGTGTCGGGCATACCTACGAGCAGTACTTC.

This sequence joins TRBV6-1 and TRBJ1-2; no clear D gene. CDR3 length: 14 residues. V dropped 3 bases and J dropped 5 bases, with 13 bases sitting between them. Germline V CDR1 and CDR2: MNHNS, SASEGT. The CDR3 sequence: CASSEGRSVYGYTF. The CDR3 nucleotides read TGTGCCAGCAGTGAGGGTAGGAGCGTTTATGGCTACACCTTC.

The rearrangement joins TRBV7-2 to TRBJ2-1, with 8 bases matching TRBD2. The J segment lost 10 bases and the V segment lost 6 bases, leaving 17 bases of the junction unmatched. CDR1 and CDR2 from the germline V gene are SGHTA and FQGNSA. The CDR3 sequence is 16 residues long. CDR3 region: CASRRQLADRSGEQFF. The CDR3 DNA is TGTGCCAGCAGACGACAACTAGCGGATCGTTCCGGAGAGCAGTTCTTC.

V is TRBV4-2 and J is TRBJ1-1, with TRBD1 matching over 7 bases. Germline CDR1 is LGHNA and CDR2 is YNFKEQ. This CDR3 has 15 residues. After removal of 3 bases from V and 0 bases from J, the junction contained 4 bases not matched to a gene. CDR3 sequence: CASSHSGGMNTEAFF. The CDR3 bases are TGTGCCAGCAGCCATTCAGGGGGAATGAACACTGAAGCTTTCTTT.

The chain links TRBV9 to TRBJ2-1, with D perhaps TRBD1 (5 bases). Germline CDR1 SGDLS, CDR2 YYNGEE. The V end lost 0 bases, the J end lost 5 bases, and 15 bases lay between the germline ends. The CDR3 sequence is 16 residues long. The CDR3 sequence is CASSVVGQGGNNEQFF. The CDR3 nucleotides read TGTGCCAGCAGCGTAGTTGGCCAGGGCGGAAACAATGAGCAGTTCTTC.

The chain is built from TRBV30 and TRBJ1-6; D is ambiguous. Germline lookup yields CDR1 GTSNPN and CDR2 SVGIG (reference sequence). This CDR3 has 13 amino acids. The V end lost 2 bases, the J end lost 7 bases, and 9 bases lay between the germline ends. The CDR3 region is CAWSPRGNSPLHF. The CDR3 DNA is TGTGCCTGGAGTCCCCGGGGAAATTCACCCCTCCACTTT.

The rearrangement uses TRBV7-8 and TRBJ1-3, with D possibly being TRBD1 (6 bases). Germline lookup yields CDR1 SGHVS and CDR2 FQNEAQ. With 1 base removed from V and 0 bases from J, the gap between germline ends came to 13 bases. This CDR3 region has 17 residues. The CDR3: CASSLVRRTVSGNTIYF. In DNA form, the CDR3 reads TGTGCCAGCAGCTTAGTGCGTCGGACAGTCTCTGGAAACACCATATATTTT.

This rearrangement joins TRBV19 to TRBJ1-2; tentative D call: TRBD1 (5 bases). This CDR3 comprises 16 residues. The germline gives CDR1 LNHDA, CDR2 SQIVND (reference sequence). Trimming removed 9 bases at V and 2 bases at J, with 22 bases between. This chain's CDR3 is CASQDKRQTTNYGYTF. CDR3 nucleotide sequence: TGTGCCAGCCAGGACAAGAGACAGACGACGAACTATGGCTACACCTTC.

The V gene is TRBV2, the J gene TRBJ1-6; 9 positions match TRBD1. This CDR3 has 15 residues. Germline trimming cut 6 bases from V and 10 bases from J; bases unmatched to any gene: 10. CDR1 and CDR2 (germline): SNHLY, FYNNEI. CDR3 bases: TGTGCCAGCAGGGGACAGGGACCACTGGGATCACCCCTCCACTTT. Protein product: CASRGQGPLGSPLHF.